These 14 T cell receptor beta chains originate from one sample sequenced in a study of shared clonotypes between healthy human individuals. Produced via immunoSEQ multiplex PCR; TCRdb's table is partial and in-frame only. The table lists 1.5 million to 2.5 million clones, approximately 94% of them singletons. Naive CD8 cells comprised CD45RO-negative, CCR7-positively selected cells, excluding terminally differentiated effector memory CD45RA+ cells. Input material: naive CD8+ T cells sorted from blood. Receptor source: a man aged 18 to 35 in good health.

The chain is built from TRBV4-2 and TRBJ1-5, with TRBD1 identical over 8 bases. From germline, CDR1 is LGHNA and CDR2 YNFKEQ. The CDR3 runs 15 residues. The V segment lost 3 bases and the J segment 3 bases; nucleotides outside the gene matches: 4. The CDR3 bases are TGTGCCAGCAGCCAGGAGACAGGGGACAATCAGCCCCAGCATTTT. Translating gives CASSQETGDNQPQHF.

The chain is built from TRBV6-6 and TRBJ1-2; a possible D gene is TRBD1 (5 bases). Trimming removed 1 base at V and 6 bases at J, with 15 bases between. This CDR3 has 15 residues. Germline lookup yields CDR1 MNHNY and CDR2 SVGAGI (reference sequence). The CDR3 bases are TGTGCCAGCAGTTACTGGTCTGCGGGGCAGGATGGCTACACCTTC. Protein: CASSYWSAGQDGYTF.

The rearrangement uses TRBV7-9 and TRBJ2-7; D may be TRBD1 (5 bases). This CDR3 spans 17 amino acids. Looked up from germline, CDR1 is SEHNR and CDR2 is FQNEAQ (reference sequence). V was clipped by 5 bases and J by 5 bases, with 25 bases between them. CDR3 DNA sequence: TGTGCCAGCAGCCCTGTCCTGGGCAGGGCCCTTGGGGACGAGCAGTACTTC. This encodes CASSPVLGRALGDEQYF.

With regard to this clone: The same CDR3 arises from other DNA sequences in this sample as well. The genes are TRBV27 and TRBJ1-5; TRBD1 agrees at 9 bases. The CDR3 totals 14 residues. In germline, CDR1 is MNHEY, CDR2 SMNVEV (reference sequence). V gave up 5 bases and J gave up 3 bases; unmatched junction bases: 2. In nucleotides, the CDR3 is TGTGCCAGCAGTGGGACAGGGACCAATCAGCCCCAGCATTTT. Protein product: CASSGTGTNQPQHF.

This rearrangement joins TRBV4-3 to TRBJ2-7; D remains unclear. Germline V gives CDR1 LGHNA, CDR2 YSLEER. The CDR3 is 15 amino acids. V lost 1 base to trimming and J lost 3 bases, with 13 bases between them. The CDR3 is CASSQGPGGDYEQYF. The CDR3 DNA follows: TGCGCCAGCAGCCAAGGCCCAGGTGGGGACTACGAGCAGTACTTC.

This clone was seen a handful of times. The chain uses TRBV30 and TRBJ2-1; 7 positions match TRBD1. This CDR3 is 14 amino acids long. V trimming: 0 bases; J trimming: 4 bases; junction bases outside the gene matches: 3. Germline loops: CDR1 GTSNPN, CDR2 SVGIG (reference sequence). This CDR3 reads CAWSVGTAYNEQFF. The CDR3 DNA reads TGTGCCTGGAGTGTAGGGACAGCTTACAATGAGCAGTTCTTC. Together with reference TRBV30 and TRBJ2-1, the CDR3 gives the full variable domain: SQTIHQWPATLVQPVGSPLSLECTVEGTSNPNLYWYRQAAGRGLQLLFYSVGIGQISSEVPQNLSASRPQDRQFILSSKKLLLSDSGFYLCAWSVGTAYNEQFFGPGTRLTVL.

The chain carries TRBV30 and TRBJ2-7, with D perhaps matching TRBD1 or TRBD2 (5 bases each). Trimming cost V 3 bases and J 7 bases, with 25 bases left between them. The CDR3 length is 16 residues. Germline V gene data show CDR1 as GTSNPN and CDR2 as SVGIG (reference sequence). This CDR3 is CAWSNLRGPSSEEQYF. CDR3 nucleotide sequence: TGTGCCTGGAGCAACCTTCGGGGACCTTCCTCGGAAGAGCAGTACTTC. Based on the CDR3 plus reference TRBV30 and TRBJ2-7, the full variable domain is SQTIHQWPATLVQPVGSPLSLECTVEGTSNPNLYWYRQAAGRGLQLLFYSVGIGQISSEVPQNLSASRPQDRQFILSSKKLLLSDSGFYLCAWSNLRGPSSEEQYFGPGTRLTVT.

The chain couples TRBV14 to TRBJ1-3; D remains ambiguous. CDR1 is SGHDN, CDR2 FVKESK, per germline. This CDR3 is 13 amino acids long. V was trimmed by 0 bases and J by 4 bases, leaving 4 bases between them. In nucleotides, the CDR3 is TGTGCCAGCAGCCAAGAGGGCGGAAACACCATATATTTT. Amino acid sequence: CASSQEGGNTIYF.

Details on this clone: Other DNA variants within this sample encode the same CDR3. The chain has TRBV2 and TRBJ1-4; D is possibly TRBD1 (5 bases). The germline V and J ends were trimmed by 2 bases and 8 bases, with 12 bases remaining between them. This CDR3 region has 14 residues. CDR1 is SNHLY, CDR2 FYNNEI, per germline. The CDR3 nucleotides read TGTGCCAGCAGTGAACCAGGGCTTGGCGAAAAACTGTTTTTT. Protein: CASSEPGLGEKLFF.

This chain joins TRBV9 and TRBJ1-5; TRBD1 aligns across 11 bases. This CDR3 has 17 residues. CDR1 is SGDLS and CDR2 is YYNGEE in the germline V gene. V was clipped by 4 bases and J by 0 bases; unmatched bases: 6. DNA for the CDR3: TGTGCCAGCAGCCCGGGACAGGGGGATTATAGCAATCAGCCCCAGCATTTT. As protein: CASSPGQGDYSNQPQHF. The variable domain in full, with the rest retrieved from reference TRBV9 and TRBJ1-5, is DSGVTQTPKHLITATGQRVTLRCSPRSGDLSVYWYQQSLDQGLQFLIQYYNGEERAKGNILERFSAQQFPDLHSELNLSSLELGDSALYFCASSPGQGDYSNQPQHFGDGTRLSIL.

The rearrangement links TRBV15 to TRBJ1-1, with TRBD1 matching over 8 bases. The CDR3 runs 13 residues. Germline lookup yields CDR1 LNHNV and CDR2 YYDKDF (reference sequence). V shed 5 bases and J 8 bases; nucleotides not matched to a gene: 7. The CDR3 spells CATSPKDREEAFF. CDR3 nucleotide sequence: TGTGCCACCAGCCCCAAGGACAGGGAAGAAGCTTTCTTT.

The rearrangement uses TRBV10-2 and TRBJ1-1; D remains ambiguous. Germline V gene sequence: CDR1 WSHSY, CDR2 SAAADI. Trimming left V 3 bases short and J 1 base short, with 15 bases between. There are 16 residues in the CDR3. CDR3 sequence: CASSEYVGISNTEAFF. In DNA, the CDR3 is TGCGCCAGCAGTGAATACGTTGGGATTTCGAACACTGAAGCTTTCTTT.

The chain is built from TRBV4-1 and TRBJ2-7; D is perhaps TRBD1 (7 bases). Germline V gives CDR1 MGHRA, CDR2 YSYEKL. CDR3 length: 15 residues. V lost 4 bases and J 3 bases, leaving 16 bases between the germline ends. CDR3 in amino acids: CASSRGTEGLYEQYF. The CDR3 region has the DNA TGCGCCAGCAGCCGCGGGACAGAAGGTCTCTACGAGCAGTACTTC.

This clone is a singleton in its sample. This sequence joins TRBV6-5 and TRBJ2-2; perhaps TRBD2 as D (6 bases). Germline V lookup: CDR1 MNHEY, CDR2 SVGAGI. The V end lost 0 bases, the J end lost 0 bases, and 8 bases lay between the germline ends. There are 16 residues in the CDR3. The CDR3 DNA reads as TGTGCCAGCAGTTACTCTTTAGCGGCGAACACCGGGGAGCTGTTTTTT. Protein product: CASSYSLAANTGELFF.